The rows below give T cell receptor beta chains drawn from one sample of a study of blood T cell repertoires in COVID-19. The data were produced by immunoSEQ multiplex PCR, yet TCRdb's version contains in-frame clones alone and is incomplete. The sample holds some 260,000 clones, 88% seen once. The sample consisted of peripheral blood. The receptors derive from a woman in her thirties with acute or convalescent COVID-19. CDR3s include the opening cysteine and the closing phenylalanine or tryptophan. A D gene is named only where the DNA matches it firmly. The size entry is marked missing in some rows and otherwise reads once, few, many or a size class.

TRBV20-1	TRBJ2-3	.	TRBD2	TGCAGTGCTAGTGGAGTGGGAGCGGGGATTAGCACAGATACGCAGTATTTT	CSASGVGAGISTDTQYF
TRBV27	TRBJ2-1	.	TRBD2	TGTGCCAGCAGCCTCCGGGGGCTAGCGGGAGTAGGGCCCTACAATGAGCAGTTCTTC	CASSLRGLAGVGPYNEQFF
TRBV6-9	TRBJ2-1	.	.	TGTGCCAGCAGTTCCGGGACATTGAACTACAATGAGCAGTTCTTC	CASSSGTLNYNEQFF
TRBV6-5	TRBJ2-7	once	TRBD2	TGTGCCAGCTGGGAGGGGCAGCGGGCATACGAGCAGTACTTC	CASWEGQRAYEQYF
TRBV29-1	TRBJ2-7	.	TRBD1	TGCAGCGTTGAAGTCGGGACAGGGTTCGGGTACGAGCAGTACTTC	CSVEVGTGFGYEQYF
TRBV6-5	TRBJ2-1	once	.	TGTGCCAGCAGTTACTGGGGAGGACGAAACAATGAGCAGTTCTTC	CASSYWGGRNNEQFF
TRBV15	TRBJ2-3	.	TRBD1	TGTGCCACCAGCAGAGCCCCGACAGGGGCAGATACGCAGTATTTT	CATSRAPTGADTQYF
TRBV24-1	TRBJ2-6	.	.	TGTGCCACCAGACCCCAGTCGGCGGGTGGGGCCAACGTCCTGACTTTC	CATRPQSAGGANVLTF
TRBV18	TRBJ1-2	once	TRBD1	TGTGCCAGCTCACCAGCAAGCCCTGGACAGGGGAACTATGGCTACACCTTC	CASSPASPGQGNYGYTF
TRBV12-2	TRBJ2-1	.	.	TGTGCAGGGTCTAGAGTGGAGTACAATGAGCAGTTCTTC	CAGSRVEYNEQFF
TRBV11-2	TRBJ2-7	.	TRBD2	TGTGCCAGCGAGCCGGGACTAGCGGACTCCTACGAGCAGTACTTC	CASEPGLADSYEQYF
TRBV30	TRBJ2-7	.	TRBD1	TGTGCCTGGAGCTCCGGGACAGTGATGCGCGAGCAGTACTTC	CAWSSGTVMREQYF
TRBV29-1	TRBJ2-7	.	.	TGCAGCGTTATGAGCCCCTACGAGCAGTACTTC	CSVMSPYEQYF
TRBV2	TRBJ1-1	.	TRBD1	TGTGCCAGCAGTGTAATAGGGACAGGGGGTACTGAAGCTTTCTTT	CASSVIGTGGTEAFF
TRBV5-1	TRBJ2-1	.	TRBD1	TGCGCCAGCAGCTTGCTCCCGGGACAGGGGGCAGGTGAGCAGTTCTTC	CASSLLPGQGAGEQFF
TRBV6-5	TRBJ2-7	.	TRBD1	TGTGCCAGCAGTCAGGGGACAGGCTACGAGCAGTACTTC	CASSQGTGYEQYF
TRBV4-1	TRBJ2-6	.	.	TGCGCCAGCAGCCAATCCGGGACACTCTCTGGGGCCAACGTCCTGACTTTC	CASSQSGTLSGANVLTF
TRBV4-2	TRBJ2-1	.	.	TGTGCCAGCAGCCAAGATCTAAACTCCTACAATGAGCAGTTCTTC	CASSQDLNSYNEQFF
TRBV9	TRBJ2-5	.	.	TGTGCCAGCAGCGTAGGAGGGAGAGAGACCCAGTACTTC	CASSVGGRETQYF
TRBV19	TRBJ2-7	.	TRBD2	TGTGCCAGTAGAGAGACTAGCGGGAGGTTAGACGAGCAGTACTTC	CASRETSGRLDEQYF
TRBV24-1	TRBJ2-2	.	.	TGTGCCACCCAAACAGGGTATACGCCAGGCGGGGAGCTGTTTTTT	CATQTGYTPGGELFF
TRBV2	TRBJ2-2	few	.	TGTGCCAGCAGGGTCCAGGGTGGGAACACCGGGGAGCTGTTTTTT	CASRVQGGNTGELFF
TRBV5-4	TRBJ2-7	.	TRBD2	TGTGCCAGCAGCTTGCCGGGAGCGGGAGGGCCCTACGAGCAGTACTTC	CASSLPGAGGPYEQYF
TRBV4-1	TRBJ2-3	.	.	TGCGCCAGCAGCTTACGGGAGTTCACAGATACGCAGTATTTT	CASSLREFTDTQYF
TRBV6-4	TRBJ1-2	few	.	TGTGCCAGCAGTGACGAGTTTGGTGGCTACACCTTC	CASSDEFGGYTF
TRBV7-6	TRBJ2-7	.	.	TGTGCCAGCAGCTCCAGGGGTAAGGGGGCCTACGAGCAGTACTTC	CASSSRGKGAYEQYF
TRBV19	TRBJ2-7	.	TRBD1	TGTGCCAGTACTTGGACAGGAAGTGGAGTCTACGAGCAGTACTTC	CASTWTGSGVYEQYF
TRBV11-3	TRBJ2-2	.	TRBD2	TGTGCCAGCAGCTTCCTAGCGGGCGCGAACACCGGGGAGCTGTTTTTT	CASSFLAGANTGELFF
TRBV10-3	TRBJ2-2	.	.	TGTGCCATCATGGCGGGCCTCGTTGGCACCGGGGAGCTGTTTTTT	CAIMAGLVGTGELFF
TRBV9	TRBJ1-1	.	.	TGTGCCAGCAGCGTAGTCAATGAAGCTTTCTTT	CASSVVNEAFF
TRBV30	TRBJ1-1	.	.	TGTGCCTGGAGACAGGCCCAAACTTTCTTT	CAWRQAQTFF
TRBV6-2/TRBV6-3	TRBJ1-5	.	TRBD1	TGTGCCAGCAGTTCCTCGGGGACAGGGGGTCAGCCCCAGCATTTT	CASSSSGTGGQPQHF
TRBV5-1	TRBJ2-1	.	TRBD2	TGCGCCAGCAGCTTGGGACTAGCGGGGGTCTACAATGAGCAGTTCTTC	CASSLGLAGVYNEQFF
TRBV9	TRBJ2-5	.	TRBD2	TGTGCCAGCAGCGTAGCAGGACTAGCGGGAGGGCCTGGGGAGACCCAGTACTTC	CASSVAGLAGGPGETQYF
TRBV15	TRBJ2-3	.	TRBD2	TGTGCCACCAGCAGAGCGAAGGGACTAGCGGGAACGGCAGATACGCAGTATTTT	CATSRAKGLAGTADTQYF
TRBV11-3	TRBJ2-5	.	.	TGTGCCAGCAGCCCTAACCAAGAGACCCAGTACTTC	CASSPNQETQYF
TRBV11-2	TRBJ1-3	.	.	TGTGCCAGCAGCTTAGTACTGGGGGCTCCTGGAAACACCATATATTTT	CASSLVLGAPGNTIYF
TRBV9	TRBJ1-6	.	TRBD1	TGTGCCAGCAGCCTCCTCGACAGGGTGTACGATTCACCCCTCCACTTT	CASSLLDRVYDSPLHF
TRBV10-3	TRBJ2-1	.	.	TGTGCCATCAGTGAGCAGTCGAGACAGGCCAATGAGCAGTTCTTC	CAISEQSRQANEQFF
TRBV19	TRBJ2-3	.	.	TGTGCCAGTACCCTCCGAGCTAGCGTTAGCACAGATACGCAGTATTTT	CASTLRASVSTDTQYF
TRBV2	TRBJ1-2	.	.	TGTGCCAGCAGTGCAGGGGCGCCGGACTATGGCTACACCTTC	CASSAGAPDYGYTF
TRBV13	TRBJ2-7	.	.	TGTGCCAGCAGCATATGGGGCCTAAACTACGAGCAGTACTTC	CASSIWGLNYEQYF
TRBV6-5	TRBJ2-7	once	.	TGTGCCAGCAGTTACTCTCCGGGTTTGGGTGAGCAGTACTTC	CASSYSPGLGEQYF
TRBV6-5	TRBJ2-7	.	.	TGTGCCAGCAGCCCGCCTACAGGGAACGAGCAGTACTTC	CASSPPTGNEQYF
TRBV9	TRBJ2-4	.	TRBD1	TGTGCCAGCAGCGTAGGGGCCAGGGGGTCTAACCCCCTTACCAAAAACATTCAGTACTTC	CASSVGARGSNPLTKNIQYF
TRBV5-1	TRBJ2-5	.	.	TGCGCCAGCAGCTTGGTGGCAGAGACCCAGTACTTC	CASSLVAETQYF
TRBV7-2	TRBJ2-3	once	TRBD1	TGTGCCAGCAGCTTAGCTACCATTGTGGGGACAGGCACAGATACGCAGTATTTT	CASSLATIVGTGTDTQYF
TRBV27	TRBJ2-7	.	TRBD2	TGTGCCAGCAGTTGGCCCCATGGGACTAGCGGAGACTACGAGCAGTACTTC	CASSWPHGTSGDYEQYF
TRBV10-3	TRBJ2-1	.	.	TGTGCCATCAGTGACGTCGGGGGATCCAATGAGCAGTTCTTC	CAISDVGGSNEQFF
TRBV11-2	TRBJ2-5	.	TRBD1	TGTGCCAGCAGCCAGGGACAGGGGGGAGAGACCCAGTACTTC	CASSQGQGGETQYF
TRBV7-6	TRBJ1-6	.	TRBD1	TGTGCCAGCAGCTTAGCGGCTGGACAGGGTGGTAATTCACCCCTCCACTTT	CASSLAAGQGGNSPLHF
TRBV24-1	TRBJ2-2	few	TRBD2	TGTGCCACCAGTGGTACTTCCAGCGGGAGGGCCCAGTGGGAGCTGTTTTTT	CATSGTSSGRAQWELFF
TRBV19	TRBJ2-7	.	TRBD1	TGTGCCAGTAGTCCCCGGACAGGGGGATACGAGCAGTACTTC	CASSPRTGGYEQYF